Listed here is a single TCR beta chain. The antigen is undetermined. This sample was taken from a study of cytomegalovirus exposure and HLA in healthy donors. Findings and caveats of the study: As a later analysis showed, a missense DCLRE1C variant was linked to trimming of TCR beta V- and J-genes. V segments that were indistinguishable, TRBV6-2 and TRBV6-3 among them, were omitted from analysis.

Germline CDR1 reads MNHNS; CDR2 reads SASEGT. The J segment lost 3 bases and the V segment lost 11 bases, leaving 9 bases of the junction unmatched. This CDR3 contains 13 residues. PCR primers comprised 60 Vbeta and 13 Jbeta primers. TCRdb's table, derived via immunoSEQ multiplex PCR, lists solely in-frame clones and lacks some. The table lists fewer than 150,000 clones, around 77% of them singletons. This sequence joins TRBV6-1 and TRBJ1-1, with 7 bases that match TRBD1. The receptor was derived from a woman aged 45-65 years in good health and CMV-seronegative. Sequencing was carried out using PBMCs. CDR3 coding DNA: TGTGCCGGACACTCCACAGGGGACACTGAAGCTTTCTTT. Encoded protein: CAGHSTGDTEAFF.